This entry concerns a single T cell receptor beta chain. Its matching antigen is unknown. This sample is part of a study of human thymus T cells. Broader study findings: In thymic and blood repertoires alike, V and J usage looked biased.

Germline lookup yields CDR1 SGHAT and CDR2 FQNNGV. The junction had 7 bases not matched to a gene; V was cut back by 2 bases and J by 0 bases. There are 16 residues in the CDR3. Corrective surgery for congenital heart defects was being performed on the healthy Finnish infants who were the donors. A roughly 0.45-1 mL peripheral blood aliquot was taken intraoperatively from four of eight donors. Blood DNA came from all available leukocytes, not a fixed cell number. TCRdb's copy holds only in-frame clones and misses some; the assay was immunoSEQ multiplex PCR. Of 40,000 to 55,000 clones in the sample, approximately 95% are singletons; the top ten hold more than 0.1%.

The chain joins TRBV11-2 to TRBJ2-7, with TRBD1 identical over 7 bases. The sequencing input was blood. The TCR sequence derives from a boy under two years old with a congenital heart defect but otherwise immunologically healthy. The CDR3 reads CASSLHAGTVSYEQYF. As DNA, the CDR3 is TGTGCCAGCAGCTTACACGCCGGGACAGTCTCCTACGAGCAGTACTTC. The full variable domain, rest sourced from reference TRBV11-2 and TRBJ2-7, is EAGVAQSPRYKIIEKRQSVAFWCNPISGHATLYWYQQILGQGPKLLIQFQNNGVVDDSQLPKDRFSAERLKGVDSTLKIQPAKLEDSAVYLCASSLHAGTVSYEQYFGPGTRLTVT.